This note documents a single T cell receptor beta chain sequence. It lacks a known antigen. Base-call qualities are not available, and no considerably larger clone is one nucleotide away. The CDR3 regions of human TCRbeta chains were analyzed by immunosequencing. The authors processed their data as follows. TCRs in the repertoires were matched against a reference library of SARS-CoV-2-specific TCRs that had been generated with the MIRA antigen-specificity platform. Breadth was defined as the fraction of unique TCRs that were SARS-CoV-2-associated. Depth was defined as the fraction of total T cells that were SARS-CoV-2-associated. Each spike-specific TCR was assigned to its reactive spike region and to a CD4 or CD8 class using the MIRA data. Log10-transformed breadth and depth values were compared by one-way ANOVA with Sidak's multiple comparisons tests. Drawn from immuneACCESS, this table holds only the in-frame rearrangements with V and J called that TCRdb kept. Clones are partly lost; checked studies trace under half to an unresolved V gene and leave the rest unexplained. V, J and clone size are those of that table, while D and trimming were read from the DNA. The sample data list around 120,000 clones, and 85% to 90% of these were observed just once. The top ten clonotypes cover under 9% of the sample.

This sample stems from a study of T cell responses to AZD1222 COVID-19 vaccine (dated by TCRdb to the early 2020s). Background for the entire study: Because spike-specific TCR depth and breadth did not differ between the two schedules, AZD1222 recipients who got a second dose at roughly 4 weeks were pooled with those who got a second dose at roughly 12 weeks. A total of 240 or so trial participants underwent TCR sequencing, of whom about 200 had received two doses of AZD1222 and about 25 had received two doses of the MenACWY control vaccine. Trial participants were enrolled into age subgroups of 18-55, 56-69 and 70-plus years, which contained 148, 28 and 57 TCR-sequenced participants, respectively.

Reading the label with the study, this specimen's time point is: baseline before first vaccination. Vaccinee samples came from UK trials COV001 and COV002, including a single-blind randomized controlled phase 2/3 trial of AZD1222 (ChAdOx1 nCoV-19) in healthy adults. For TCRbeta chain sequencing, PBMC samples were collected from trial participants at day 0 and at day 28 after the second dose. Relative to germline, V is 3 bases shorter and J is 3 bases shorter, with 6 bases between their ends. There are 12 amino acids in the CDR3, from cysteine to phenylalanine inclusive. Only the CDR3 part of the read is kept: 36 bases, read in frame from the first base. CDR1 and CDR2 are drawn from the germline V gene (reference sequence): LNHDA, SQIVND. General conclusions and limits of the study: The whole spike protein was spanned by vaccine-associated CD4 TCRs, and dominant responses were seen in regions 160-218 and 743-854. Reportedly, almost half of the unique spike-specific TCRs recognized epitopes lying outside the regions that are mutated in the B.1.351 and B.1.1.7 variants. Conclusions about previously exposed vaccinees are limited because only a handful of AZD1222 recipients were SARS-CoV-2 seropositive at baseline. Participants were mostly white British and included more females than males, and it was suggested by the authors that clonal diversity may have been underestimated. Because no samples from the day 14 peak response were available, repertoires could be characterized only after the peak T cell response. Spike-specific TCR breadth and depth rose significantly after two AZD1222 doses compared with day 0 and with MenACWY recipients. The 56-69-year group was small, and its depth increase did not reach significance, likely because of low power.

The rearrangement combines TRBV19 with TRBJ2-7, with the D gene uncertain. The receptor comes from an adult in good health. The source material was peripheral blood, sampled on day 0 of AZD1222 vaccination. The nucleotides read TGTGCCAGTAGTATGTGGGGCTACGAGCAGTACTTC. Its protein is CASSMWGYEQYF.